The present TCR beta chain was sequenced within a study of blood T cell repertoires in COVID-19. Germline CDR1 is SGHRS and CDR2 is YFSETQ. This CDR3 region has 13 residues. V lost 4 bases and J 5 bases, leaving 12 bases between the germline ends. Produced via immunoSEQ multiplex PCR; TCRdb's table is partial and in-frame only. The sample has about 66,000 clones, 85% to 90% seen once. The sample was peripheral blood. The TCR comes from a man in his forties or fifties with active COVID-19. The chain joins TRBV5-1 to TRBJ1-1, with TRBD1 as a possible D gene (6 bases). The CDR3 region has the DNA TGCGCCAGCAGCAAAGGGGGTTCGACTGAAGCTTTCTTT. It encodes CASSKGGSTEAFF. Drawing the rest from reference TRBV5-1 and TRBJ1-1, the complete variable domain is KAGVTQTPRYLIKTRGQQVTLSCSPISGHRSVSWYQQTPGQGLQFLFEYFSETQRNKGNFPGRFSGRQFSNSRSEMNVSTLELGDSALYLCASSKGGSTEAFFGQGTRLTVV.